Listed below are T cell receptor beta chains from one sample, sequenced in a study of T cells in localized non-small cell lung cancer. Sequencing used immunoSEQ multiplex PCR; TCRdb keeps in-frame clones, though not all of them. The sample lists 35,000 to 45,000 clones, approximately 91% occurring once. Sequenced here: peripheral blood, sampled before any cancer treatment. The receptors were sampled from a female donor of 60 years or more with stage I squamous cell lung carcinoma. Each CDR3 is given with its conserved first and last residue. The D gene is left open where the match is weak. Rows may omit the clone size; those that give it use once, few, many or a size class.

CDR3 protein: CASSYTGGADEAFF
CDR3 DNA: TGTGCCAGCAGTTACACAGGGGGCGCGGATGAAGCTTTCTTT
V gene: TRBV6-5
D gene: TRBD1
clone size: .
J gene: TRBJ1-1

CDR3 protein: CASSAQGKYEQYF
CDR3 DNA: TGCGCCAGCAGCGCTCAGGGGAAATACGAGCAGTACTTC
V gene: TRBV5-1
D gene: .
clone size: few
J gene: TRBJ2-7

CDR3 protein: CASSLSLGAPTNTEAFF
CDR3 DNA: TGCGCCAGCAGCTTGTCTCTTGGGGCTCCTACCAACACTGAAGCTTTCTTT
V gene: TRBV5-1
D gene: .
clone size: few
J gene: TRBJ1-1

CDR3 protein: CASSPLGTGGIGSNQPQHF
CDR3 DNA: TGCGCCAGCAGCCCCCTCGGCACAGGGGGGATTGGTAGCAATCAGCCCCAGCATTTT
V gene: TRBV4-1
D gene: TRBD1
clone size: .
J gene: TRBJ1-5

CDR3 protein: CASSMGLVGTGELFF
CDR3 DNA: TGTGCCAGCAGCATGGGACTAGTCGGCACCGGGGAGCTGTTTTTT
V gene: TRBV27
D gene: TRBD2
clone size: .
J gene: TRBJ2-2

CDR3 protein: CASSALLHNTDTQYF
CDR3 DNA: TGTGCCAGCAGCGCCCTACTCCATAACACAGATACGCAGTATTTT
V gene: TRBV7-2
D gene: .
clone size: .
J gene: TRBJ2-3

CDR3 protein: CASSYSRSSYNEQFF
CDR3 DNA: TGTGCCAGCAGTTACTCCCGTAGCTCCTACAATGAGCAGTTCTTC
V gene: TRBV6-5
D gene: .
clone size: .
J gene: TRBJ2-1

CDR3 protein: CASSLEGINYGYTF
CDR3 DNA: TGTGCCAGCAGCCTGGAAGGGATTAACTATGGCTACACCTTC
V gene: TRBV7-9
D gene: .
clone size: .
J gene: TRBJ1-2

CDR3 protein: CASSQGTRGGLYGYTF
CDR3 DNA: TGCGCCAGCAGCCAGGGGACGAGAGGGGGACTATATGGCTACACCTTC
V gene: TRBV4-1
D gene: .
clone size: .
J gene: TRBJ1-2

CDR3 protein: CASSLPGGKRDTQYF
CDR3 DNA: TGTGCCAGCAGCTTGCCGGGAGGAAAGAGGGATACGCAGTATTTT
V gene: TRBV5-4
D gene: TRBD2
clone size: .
J gene: TRBJ2-3

CDR3 protein: CASSERGGYEQYF
CDR3 DNA: TGCGCCAGCAGTGAGAGGGGCGGGTACGAGCAGTACTTC
V gene: TRBV10-1
D gene: .
clone size: .
J gene: TRBJ2-7

CDR3 protein: CASSIGLAGAGAKNIQYF
CDR3 DNA: TGTGCCAGTAGTATCGGACTAGCGGGAGCCGGGGCCAAAAACATTCAGTACTTC
V gene: TRBV19
D gene: TRBD2
clone size: .
J gene: TRBJ2-4

CDR3 protein: CARQREGREQYF
CDR3 DNA: TGTGCCAGACAGCGTGAGGGACGGGAGCAGTACTTC
V gene: TRBV25-1
D gene: .
clone size: .
J gene: TRBJ2-7

CDR3 protein: CASMGAGNYEQYF
CDR3 DNA: TGTGCCAGCATGGGAGCCGGGAACTACGAGCAGTACTTC
V gene: TRBV6-1
D gene: .
clone size: .
J gene: TRBJ2-7

CDR3 protein: CASSVASITGELFF
CDR3 DNA: TGTGCCAGCAGCGTGGCCTCGATCACCGGGGAGCTGTTTTTT
V gene: TRBV9
D gene: .
clone size: few
J gene: TRBJ2-2

CDR3 protein: CASRTGVGNTIYF
CDR3 DNA: TGTGCCAGCCGTACAGGGGTGGGAAACACCATATATTTT
V gene: TRBV6-5
D gene: TRBD1
clone size: .
J gene: TRBJ1-3

CDR3 protein: CASSKTSGRAGGAYNEQFF
CDR3 DNA: TGTGCCAGCAGTAAGACTAGCGGGAGGGCCGGAGGGGCCTACAATGAGCAGTTCTTC
V gene: TRBV2
D gene: TRBD2
clone size: .
J gene: TRBJ2-1

CDR3 protein: CASSSGLAGYYEQYF
CDR3 DNA: TGTGCCAGCAGCTCTGGACTAGCAGGCTACTACGAGCAGTACTTC
V gene: TRBV7-8
D gene: TRBD2
clone size: .
J gene: TRBJ2-7

CDR3 protein: CASSVQAGEETQYF
CDR3 DNA: TGTGCCAGCAGCGTTCAGGCGGGCGAAGAGACCCAGTACTTC
V gene: TRBV9
D gene: .
clone size: .
J gene: TRBJ2-5

CDR3 protein: CASNPGGAGGREQYF
CDR3 DNA: TGTGCCAGTAACCCCGGCGGAGCGGGAGGGCGCGAGCAGTACTTC
V gene: TRBV19
D gene: TRBD2
clone size: .
J gene: TRBJ2-7

CDR3 protein: CASSVGAMRLPHNEQFF
CDR3 DNA: TGTGCCAGCAGCGTAGGGGCTATGCGCCTCCCTCACAATGAGCAGTTCTTC
V gene: TRBV9
D gene: .
clone size: .
J gene: TRBJ2-1

CDR3 protein: CASSPQRTTIGDTQYF
CDR3 DNA: TGTGCCAGCTCACCACAGAGGACCACTATCGGAGATACGCAGTATTTT
V gene: TRBV18
D gene: .
clone size: .
J gene: TRBJ2-3

CDR3 protein: CASSYPTGSVQETQYF
CDR3 DNA: TGTGCCAGCAGTTACCCGACTGGGAGCGTACAAGAGACCCAGTACTTC
V gene: TRBV6-6
D gene: .
clone size: .
J gene: TRBJ2-5

CDR3 protein: CASSFKAGGINYGYTF
CDR3 DNA: TGTGCCAGCAGCTTTAAGGCAGGGGGCATAAACTATGGCTACACCTTC
V gene: TRBV7-2
D gene: TRBD1
clone size: .
J gene: TRBJ1-2

CDR3 protein: CASSSDREGYGYTF
CDR3 DNA: TGTGCCAGCAGTTCTGACAGGGAGGGCTATGGCTACACCTTC
V gene: TRBV25-1
D gene: TRBD1
clone size: .
J gene: TRBJ1-2

CDR3 protein: CASKASANTGELFF
CDR3 DNA: TGTGCCAGCAAAGCTAGCGCGAACACCGGGGAGCTGTTTTTT
V gene: TRBV6-4
D gene: .
clone size: .
J gene: TRBJ2-2